This T cell receptor (beta chain) was identified during a study of cytomegalovirus exposure and HLA in healthy donors. The study, taken as a whole, reports: Sequencing artifact likely explains a cluster of highly shared sequence variants. Whilst most TCR sequences proved rare, a subset of public TCRs occurred across many donors. In vitro, a few CMV-associated chains proved specific for CMV antigens.

Germline trimming cut 2 bases from V and 6 bases from J; bases unmatched to any gene: 1. This CDR3 contains 14 residues. From germline, CDR1 is MNHEY and CDR2 SMNVEV (reference sequence). The PCR had 60 Vbeta and 13 Jbeta primers. The assay was immunoSEQ multiplex PCR, and TCRdb's table has in-frame clones only and misses some. The sample has fewer than 200,000 clones, over 75% seen once. As regards this clone: Its antigen is not identified. Other DNA sequences in the sample encode the same CDR3.

The sequenced material came from PBMCs. The chain carries TRBV27 and TRBJ1-6; 7 positions match TRBD1. This TCR was recovered from a girl under three years old in good health and CMV-seronegative. As DNA, the CDR3 is TGTGCCAGCAGTTTAGACAGGGCTAATTCACCCCTCCACTTT. Protein sequence: CASSLDRANSPLHF.